The present T cell receptor beta chain was sequenced within a study of regulatory T cells in long-lasting Graves disease. As for time point: newly diagnosed GD, antithyroid drugs for less than 3 months. Researchers made the TCR library from RNA that was extracted from PBMCs. This clonotype was picked up many times. The CDR3 is 16 amino acids. V was clipped by 5 bases and J by 6 bases; unmatched bases: 13. Combining iRepertoire HTBI primers with Arm-PCR of CDR3 regions, the authors built TCR beta libraries. As processed by the authors: Identification of gene segments yielded more than 55 TRBV and some 14 TRBJ across samples. TCRdb fed the multiplex PCR reads into MiXCR, producing one record per CDR3 protein. The V and J calls were not made by the authors but by TCRdb's processing. The data contain a few hundred thousand distinct CDR3 sequences, 12% of them singletons. This sample was also put to use in a study of T cells in Graves' hyperthyroidism and ophthalmopathy. That source reports: Subjects aged 18 to 65 presented with newly diagnosed hyperthyroidism of less than 2 months' duration. Researchers ran a first-round RT-PCR on the TCR CDR3 using the HTBI primer set.

The clonotype comes from a woman between 18 and 29 years old with Graves disease. This chain joins TRBV12-3 or TRBV12-4 and TRBJ1-5, with 7 bases lining up with TRBD1. Specimen: peripheral blood mononuclear cells (PBMCs), collected at new diagnosis, from a patient treated with antithyroid drugs. As DNA, the CDR3 is TGTGCCAGCAGTCCAGGGGACAGTCGCGCTGGTCAGCCCCAGCATTTT. This encodes CASSPGDSRAGQPQHF.